This T cell receptor (beta chain) was recorded in a study of cytomegalovirus exposure and HLA in healthy donors. The CDR3 has 12 amino acids. V lost 6 bases to trimming and J lost 6 bases, with 8 bases between them. Germline V gene sequence: CDR1 SGHVS, CDR2 FNYEAQ. 13 Jbeta primers and 60 Vbeta primers were used for the PCR. Sequencing was performed with immunoSEQ multiplex PCR; in TCRdb, only in-frame clones are kept and a portion is missing. The sample has roughly 80,000 clones; less than 80% are singletons. The receptor comes from a woman between 50 and 59 years old in good health and CMV-seropositive. The sequenced material came from PBMCs. The chain links TRBV7-6 to TRBJ2-2, with a tentative D call TRBD2 (7 bases). In DNA, the CDR3 is TGTGCCAGCAGAGGGGGGGCCGGGGAGCTGTTTTTT. Translating gives CASRGGAGELFF.